This TCR beta chain was sequenced during a study of patients and donors after allogeneic stem cell transplantation. The sample holds a few counts of this clonotype. V trimming: 5 bases; J trimming: 0 bases; junction bases outside the gene matches: 9. This CDR3 has 17 amino acids. Germline CDR1 reads SEHNR; CDR2 reads FQNEAQ (reference sequence). TCRdb used MiXCR to reprocess the RT-PCR reads, holding one entry per CDR3 protein. The sample lists about 410,000 distinct CDR3 sequences; approximately 16% were seen once. The chain has TRBV7-9 and TRBJ1-4; 7 nucleotides agree with TRBD1. The sequence was obtained from a human donor who was either an allogeneic HSCT recipient or a stem cell or donor lymphocyte infusion donor (not recorded which). It is not recorded whose cells these are; they may come from a transplant donor. Sequencing was done on a sample of blood, either unsorted or a sorted T cell fraction (not recorded which). The CDR3: CASSPRGQYPTNEKLFF. CDR3 nucleotides: TGTGCCAGCAGCCCAAGGGGACAGTACCCAACTAATGAAAAACTGTTTTTT.